This T cell receptor (beta chain) was identified during a study of CD8 T cells in Susac syndrome. The CDR3 is 14 amino acids. Germline V lookup: CDR1 KGHSH, CDR2 LQKENI. J gave up 5 bases and V 3 bases, and 3 bases lay outside the gene matches. Random hexamers were used to reverse transcribe 0.5 to 1 ug of RNA. TCR beta CDR3 was amplified by immunoSEQ multiplex PCR. This amplification extended across 54 Vbeta and 13 Jbeta segments. TCRdb re-analysed the immunoSEQ multiplex PCR reads in MiXCR, keeping a single row per CDR3 protein. The profile shows 150,000 or so distinct CDR3 sequences, approximately 94% of them singletons.

The chain combines TRBV18 with TRBJ2-7; 11 bases are a match to TRBD1. The sample comprised CD4+ T cells from PBMCs. This TCR derives from a human donor with multiple sclerosis. CDR3 nucleotides: TGTGCCAGCTCACCGGGACAGGGGGAACACGAGCAGTACTTC. Protein sequence: CASSPGQGEHEQYF.